This TCR beta chain derives from a study of shared clonotypes between healthy human individuals. The study's findings and limits: It was the non-shared clonotypes that had lower generation probabilities than clonotypes shared by all four donors.

The sample holds a few counts of this clone. The antigen remains undetermined. This CDR3 is also generated by other DNA sequences in the sample. Several immunoSEQ plates received, in even portions, the genomic DNA of each subset. Measured with immunoSEQ multiplex PCR; TCRdb has only the in-frame clones, and not every one. The data show 2 million to 2.5 million clones, approximately 94% seen once. This CDR3 comprises 12 residues. The V gene's germline CDR1 is SNHLY and CDR2 FYNNEI. J lost 5 bases, V lost 9 bases, and 7 bases had no gene match. Sample: naive CD4+ T cells sorted from blood. Subset described: CD45RA+ positively selected. The rearrangement joins TRBV2 to TRBJ2-7; 7 nucleotides agree with TRBD2. The origin of this receptor is a man aged 18 to 35 in good health. CDR3 nucleotide sequence: TGTGCCAGTAGACTAGCTGGGGACGAGCAGTACTTC. This codes for CASRLAGDEQYF.